Included here is one T cell receptor beta chain sequence, with context. Combined were second doses at about 4 or about 12 weeks. These data belong to a study of T cell responses to AZD1222 COVID-19 vaccine. Germline V gene sequence: CDR1 MNHEY, CDR2 SMNVEV (reference sequence). The CDR3 is 16 residues long. Trimming cost V 4 bases and J 3 bases; bases outside gene matches: 6. Data came from immunoSEQ multiplex PCR; TCRdb stores just in-frame clones and leaves some out. The repertoire holds about 200,000 clones, with around 93% as singletons. The receptor was isolated from an adult who received the AZD1222 COVID-19 vaccine. The chain couples TRBV27 to TRBJ1-4, with TRBD1 matching 9 bases. Sample: peripheral blood, taken 28 days after the second AZD1222 dose. CDR3 sequence reads: CASSSEQGASNEKLFF. The CDR3 DNA sequence: TGTGCCAGCAGTTCCGAACAGGGGGCGTCTAATGAAAAACTGTTTTTT. Full variable domain (outside the CDR3, taken from reference TRBV27 and TRBJ1-4): EAQVTQNPRYLITVTGKKLTVTCSQNMNHEYMSWYRQDPGLGLRQIYYSMNVEVTDKGDVPEGYKVSRKEKRNFPLILESPSPNQTSLYFCASSSEQGASNEKLFFGSGTQLSVL.